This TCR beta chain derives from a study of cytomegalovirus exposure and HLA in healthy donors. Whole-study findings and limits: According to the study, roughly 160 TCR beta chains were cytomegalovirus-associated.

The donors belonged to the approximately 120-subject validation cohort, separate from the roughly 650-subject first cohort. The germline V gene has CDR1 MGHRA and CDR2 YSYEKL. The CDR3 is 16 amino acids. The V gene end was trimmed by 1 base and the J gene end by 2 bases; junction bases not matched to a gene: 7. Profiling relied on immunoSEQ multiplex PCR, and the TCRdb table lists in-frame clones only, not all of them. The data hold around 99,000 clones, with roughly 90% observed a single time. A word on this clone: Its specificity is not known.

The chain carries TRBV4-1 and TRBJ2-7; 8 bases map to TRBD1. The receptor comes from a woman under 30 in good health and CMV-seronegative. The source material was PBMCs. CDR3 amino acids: CASSQGVGTGTYEQYF. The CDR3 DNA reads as TGCGCCAGCAGCCAAGGTGTCGGGACAGGTACCTACGAGCAGTACTTC.